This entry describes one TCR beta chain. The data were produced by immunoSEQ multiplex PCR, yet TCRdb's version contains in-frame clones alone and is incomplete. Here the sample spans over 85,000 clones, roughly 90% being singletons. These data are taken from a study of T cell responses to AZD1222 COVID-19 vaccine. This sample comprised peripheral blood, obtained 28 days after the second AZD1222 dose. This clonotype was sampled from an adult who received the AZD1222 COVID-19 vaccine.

Here the CDR3 reads CATSARERYEQYF. The CDR3 nucleotides read TGTGCCACCAGTGCCAGGGAGAGGTACGAGCAGTACTTC. This chain connects TRBV24-1 to TRBJ2-7; D may be TRBD1 or TRBD2 (5 bases each). Germline V gene sequence: CDR1 KGHDR, CDR2 SFDVKD. V shed 5 bases and J shed 4 bases, with 11 bases lying between them. The CDR3 contains 13 residues.